This T cell receptor beta chain originates from a study of response to subunit inactivated influenza vaccine. Study results and caveats: Authors suggested few new T cells are recruited by each seasonal influenza vaccination.

One entry per CDR3 protein, called by TCRdb with MiXCR from the RT-PCR reads. In the table there are over 750,000 distinct CDR3 sequences, 20% to 25% of which are singletons. This clonotype was found a few times. Its specificity is not known. The ends lost 5 bases at V and 4 bases at J; junction bases unmatched: 9. Germline V lookup: CDR1 DFQATT, CDR2 SNEGSKA (reference sequence). The CDR3 has 14 amino acids. The clonotype originates from a man between 50 and 59 years old who received an inactivated influenza vaccine. This chain connects TRBV20-1 to TRBJ1-2; 8 nucleotides line up with TRBD1. The specimen was PBMCs from blood, collected 5 days after vaccination. The CDR3 bases are TGCAGTGCTGGACACAGGGGGGAACGCTATGGCTACACCTTC. It encodes CSAGHRGERYGYTF.